This TCR beta chain was sequenced for a study of vaccination and CD4 T cells after COVID-19. For the study at large: Cultures designated as controls were supplied with a CEFX pool, an HIV-1 Nef pool, or no peptide.

Cultured CD4+ T cell DNA underwent sequencing with the Oncomine TCR Beta short-read assay. TCRdb reprocessed the PCR reads with MiXCR, giving one entry per CDR3 protein. The sample contains under 7,500 distinct CDR3 sequences, over 60% of which appear only once. This sample's treatment: roughly 10-day PBMC culture with coronavirus spike peptide pools or control peptides (ViraFEST assay). As to this clonotype: Its antigen is still unknown.

The V gene lost 7 bases and the J gene lost 4 bases, with 13 bases spanning the gap. The length of the CDR3 is 13 residues. Germline CDR1 reads SNHLY; CDR2 reads FYNNEI. The sequencing sample was made of CD4+ T cells from blood, cultured in vitro. The sequence was obtained from a human donor who had recovered from COVID-19. This rearrangement joins TRBV2 to TRBJ1-1; D perhaps matches TRBD1 (6 bases). The CDR3 nucleotides are TGTGCCAGCAACCTGGACAGTCTCACTGAAGCTTTCTTT. It is translated as CASNLDSLTEAFF.